One and the same sample provided the 22 T cell receptor beta chains below, sequenced in a study of preoperative IRX-2 immunotherapy in early breast cancer. Documented treatment: preoperative locoregional IRX-2 cytokine immunotherapy. Clones were read by immunoSEQ multiplex PCR, and TCRdb kept only the in-frame ones, dropping some. The repertoire includes around 95,000 clones, roughly 85% of them detected once, and approximately 2% sits in the top ten. The source was tumor tissue, collected after IRX-2 immunotherapy. Receptors originate from a human donor with breast cancer.

The CDR3 bases are TGCAGCGTGGCGGAAAGGGCCTTGACCGGGGAGCTGTTTTTT. Protein product: CSVAERALTGELFF. This chain links TRBV29-1 with TRBJ2-2; no definite D call. Trimming took 6 bases from V and 5 from J, leaving 16 bases between them. The CDR3 spans 14 residues. Germline loops: CDR1 SQVTM, CDR2 ANQGSEA.

This clone occurred once. The chain couples TRBV6-8 to TRBJ2-3, with 8 bases fitting TRBD2. Germline assignment: CDR1 MNHGY and CDR2 SAAAGT. CDR3 length: 18 amino acids. The junction had 16 bases not matched to a gene; V was cut back by 3 bases and J by 5 bases. The CDR3 reads CASSYPSPSRGGIDTQYF. The CDR3 bases are TGTGCCAGCAGTTATCCGTCGCCCTCCCGCGGGGGGATAGATACGCAGTATTTT.

This rearrangement joins TRBV6-8 to TRBJ1-5; possibly TRBD1 for D (5 bases). From germline, CDR1 is MNHGY and CDR2 SAAAGT. The CDR3 sequence is 13 residues long. V dropped 6 bases and J dropped 9 bases, with 15 bases sitting between them. The chain's CDR3 is CASSRDFGGPQHF. The CDR3 region has the DNA TGTGCCAGCAGCCGGGACTTCGGGGGGCCCCAGCATTTT.

This rearrangement joins TRBV30 to TRBJ1-5; the D is unclear. V lost 0 bases and J lost 5, with 17 bases in between. In germline, CDR1 is GTSNPN, CDR2 SVGIG (reference sequence). This CDR3 has 16 amino acids. Here the CDR3 reads CAWSVPPDRGYQPQHF. The CDR3 DNA is TGTGCCTGGAGTGTACCCCCTGATAGAGGGTATCAGCCCCAGCATTTT. The complete variable domain, with remaining parts taken from reference TRBV30 and TRBJ1-5, reads SQTIHQWPATLVQPVGSPLSLECTVEGTSNPNLYWYRQAAGRGLQLLFYSVGIGQISSEVPQNLSASRPQDRQFILSSKKLLLSDSGFYLCAWSVPPDRGYQPQHFGDGTRLSIL.

The chain recombines TRBV23-1 with TRBJ2-3; 7 bases match TRBD1. TRBV23-1 is sorted into the ORF group, with uncertain function. After removal of 6 bases from V and 3 bases from J, the junction contained 15 bases not matched to a gene. CDR3 size: 17 residues. The CDR3 coding sequence is TGCGCCAGCAGCCAAGAGGGACAGCCGAGGGAGACAGATACGCAGTATTTT. The encoded protein is CASSQEGQPRETDTQYF.

The J gene is TRBJ2-2, the V gene TRBV11-3; 9 bases match TRBD1. The V and J ends lost 3 bases and 5 bases, in that order; junction bases with no gene match: 4. The CDR3 contains 15 residues. Germline V lookup: CDR1 SGHNT, CDR2 YENEEA. The CDR3 DNA reads as TGTGCCAGCAGCTTGGGGGGACAGGGTACCGGGGAGCTGTTTTTT. Its translation: CASSLGGQGTGELFF.

The CDR3 sequence: CASRLGRGFTGELFF. CDR3 DNA sequence: TGCGCCAGCAGATTAGGGCGGGGGTTCACCGGGGAGCTGTTTTTT. The genes are TRBV5-1 and TRBJ2-2; 7 bases match TRBD2. Germline V lookup: CDR1 SGHRS, CDR2 YFSETQ. The CDR3 has 15 amino acids. V shed 5 bases and J 4 bases; nucleotides not matched to a gene: 8.

The J gene is TRBJ1-5, the V gene TRBV19, with D unresolved. V shed 5 bases and J shed 5 bases, with 7 bases lying between them. The CDR3 contains 12 residues. The germline gives CDR1 LNHDA, CDR2 SQIVND (reference sequence). The CDR3 region is CASSQGHQPQHF. The CDR3 nucleotides are TGTGCCAGTAGTCAAGGCCATCAGCCCCAGCATTTT.

The chain links TRBV6-8 to TRBJ1-2, with D perhaps TRBD1 (6 bases). The CDR3 is made up of 16 amino acids. The V end was cut by 4 bases, the J end by 7 bases, with 22 bases between. The germline V gene encodes CDR1 MNHGY and CDR2 SAAAGT. Written as DNA, the CDR3 is TGTGCCAGCAGTTTCGAGGGGGGAACCTTGACTACTGGCTACACCTTC. Translation gives CASSFEGGTLTTGYTF.

V is TRBV29-1 and J is TRBJ2-7, with D possibly TRBD1 on 7 matching bases. V lost 7 bases and J 0 bases, leaving 19 bases between the germline ends. The CDR3 length is 15 residues. Germline V gene data show CDR1 as SQVTM and CDR2 as ANQGSEA. The CDR3 loop is CSAGGTVRSSYEQYF. The CDR3 DNA reads as TGCAGCGCCGGCGGGACAGTGAGAAGCTCCTACGAGCAGTACTTC.

V is TRBV29-1 and J is TRBJ1-2; no clear D gene. Per germline, CDR1 SQVTM and CDR2 ANQGSEA. This CDR3 has 15 residues. The CDR3 reads CASSQDLAGRSSYTF. Here the CDR3 DNA reads TGCGCCAGCAGCCAAGATCTGGCCGGGAGGTCAAGCTACACCTTC.

The rearrangement joins TRBV11-3 to TRBJ1-1, with D maybe TRBD1 (5 bases). With 4 bases removed from V and 4 bases from J, the gap between germline ends came to 13 bases. Germline lookup yields CDR1 SGHNT and CDR2 YENEEA. This CDR3 has 14 amino acids. CDR3 amino acids: CASSWGGGRTEAFF. CDR3 nucleotide sequence: TGTGCCAGCAGCTGGGGGGGAGGGCGCACTGAAGCTTTCTTT.

This chain connects TRBV7-6 to TRBJ2-1; D gene unclear. This CDR3 has 14 amino acids. Germline V gene lookup returns CDR1 SGHVS and CDR2 FNYEAQ. Trimming removed 10 bases at V and 3 bases at J, with 16 bases between. CDR3 nucleotide sequence: TGTGCCATCCACCTTAGCTCAATCTACAATGAGCAGTTCTTC. Residues: CAIHLSSIYNEQFF. Complete variable domain (other parts from reference TRBV7-6 and TRBJ2-1): GAGVSQSPRYKVTKRGQDVALRCDPISGHVSLYWYRQALGQGPEFLTYFNYEAQQDKSGLPNDRFSAERPEGSISTLTIQRTEQRDSAMYRCAIHLSSIYNEQFFGPGTRLTVL.

This clone was observed a handful of times. This chain uses TRBV6-8 with TRBJ1-1, with D tentatively TRBD1 (6 bases). Trimming removed 7 bases at V and 3 bases at J, with 15 bases between. Germline V gene data show CDR1 as MNHGY and CDR2 as SAAAGT. The CDR3 sequence is 14 residues long. The CDR3, as DNA: TGTGCCAGCACCTTACAGGGAGGGCACACTGAAGCTTTCTTT. Amino acids: CASTLQGGHTEAFF.

This clone was seen only once. This chain's CDR3 is CASGFIKGRTATRTEAFF. The DNA for the CDR3 is TGTGCCAGCGGTTTTATTAAGGGGAGGACAGCCACGAGGACTGAAGCTTTCTTT. V usage is TRBV6-8 and J usage is TRBJ1-1, with D perhaps matching TRBD1 (6 bases). The CDR3 totals 18 residues. Deletions cut 8 bases from V and 5 bases from J, with 30 bases between. Germline V gene sequence: CDR1 MNHGY, CDR2 SAAAGT.

V gene TRBV28 combines with J gene TRBJ1-5, with 9 bases matching TRBD1. Germline V gene lookup returns CDR1 MDHEN and CDR2 SYDVKM. The CDR3 totals 15 residues. Losses at the gene ends were 5 bases for V and 8 bases for J; bases not matched to a gene: 10. The CDR3 spells CASSPSGTGFEPQHF. The CDR3 DNA is TGTGCCAGCAGTCCATCCGGGACAGGGTTTGAGCCCCAGCATTTT. Looking up the rest from reference TRBV28 and TRBJ1-5 gives the full variable domain: DVKVTQSSRYLVKRTGEKVFLECVQDMDHENMFWYRQDPGLGLRLIYFSYDVKMKEKGDIPEGYSVSREKKERFSLILESASTNQTSMYLCASSPSGTGFEPQHFGDGTRLSIL.

The rearrangement joins TRBV10-2 to TRBJ1-1, with no clear D. The CDR3 spans 13 residues. V gave up 4 bases and J gave up 1 base, with 7 bases separating them. CDR1 WSHSY and CDR2 SAAADI come from the germline V gene. The DNA of the CDR3 is TGCGCCAGCAGTGTGGCACGGAACACTGAAGCTTTCTTT. This encodes CASSVARNTEAFF.

This clone appeared many times. Written as DNA, the CDR3 is TGTGCCAGCAGCTTATTCAGCGAACAGGGCCGACAGCCCCAGCATTTT. Translating gives CASSLFSEQGRQPQHF. The V gene is TRBV11-3, the J gene TRBJ1-5; D perhaps matches TRBD1 (6 bases). The CDR3 sequence is 16 residues long. Per germline, CDR1 SGHNT and CDR2 YENEEA. V gave up 2 bases and J gave up 7 bases, with 18 bases separating them.

V gene TRBV28 combines with J gene TRBJ2-5; tentatively, D is TRBD2 (5 bases). The DNA end is a closer match to TRBJ2-7, so the J assignment may be wrong. CDR1 is MDHEN and CDR2 is SYDVKM in the germline V gene. CDR3 length equals 13 residues. For the CDR3, the DNA is TGTGCCAGCAGTTCCACTAGTAGGATCGAGCAGTACTTC. Encoded protein: CASSSTSRIEQYF.

This chain uses TRBV5-1 with TRBJ2-1; 9 bases agree with TRBD1. The V segment lost 4 bases and the J segment 2 bases; nucleotides outside the gene matches: 7. CDR1 is SGHRS, CDR2 YFSETQ, per germline. The CDR3 runs to 16 residues. This chain's CDR3 is CASSTEGQGPYNEQFF. In DNA form, the CDR3 reads TGCGCCAGCAGCACGGAGGGACAGGGACCCTACAATGAGCAGTTCTTC.

This chain links TRBV9 with TRBJ2-7, with a possible D match to TRBD1 (5 bases). CDR1 and CDR2 (germline): SGDLS, YYNGEE. The length of the CDR3 is 12 residues. V dropped 3 bases and J dropped 3 bases, with 7 bases sitting between them. The CDR3 nucleotides read TGTGCCAGCAGCGCGCAGGGCTACGAGCAGTACTTC. It specifies CASSAQGYEQYF.

The chain is built from TRBV6-8 and TRBJ1-1, with no clear D. Germline CDR1 MNHGY, CDR2 SAAAGT. This CDR3 has 15 amino acids. V was shortened by 6 bases and J by 0 bases, with 14 bases between the two germline ends. DNA of the CDR3: TGTGCCAGCAGGGGCCTGGAGGTCATGAACACTGAAGCTTTCTTT. Residues: CASRGLEVMNTEAFF.